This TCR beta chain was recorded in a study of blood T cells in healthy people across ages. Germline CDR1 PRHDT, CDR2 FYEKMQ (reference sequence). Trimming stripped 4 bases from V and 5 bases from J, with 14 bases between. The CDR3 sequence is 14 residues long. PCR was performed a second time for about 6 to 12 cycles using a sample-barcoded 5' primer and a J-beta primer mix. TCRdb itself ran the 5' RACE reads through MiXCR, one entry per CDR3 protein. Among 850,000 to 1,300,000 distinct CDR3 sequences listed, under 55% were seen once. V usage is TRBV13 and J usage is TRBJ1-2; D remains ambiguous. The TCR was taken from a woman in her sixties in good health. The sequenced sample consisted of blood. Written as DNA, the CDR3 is TGTGCCAGCAGCTCCTCGGGAGAGGGTTATGGCTACACCTTC. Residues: CASSSSGEGYGYTF.